The clone carrying this TCR beta chain was picked up one time. Participant age was roughly 18 to 90 years, and participants resided in around 24 US areas. Donors were grouped by their self-reported clinical history. The sample originates from a study of blood T cell repertoires in COVID-19. Trimming shortened V by 4 bases and J by 2 bases, and 12 bases separated the two germline ends. Per germline, CDR1 SGHTA and CDR2 FQGNSA. The CDR3 has 15 residues. The repertoire was sequenced with immunoSEQ multiplex PCR; TCRdb's copy has only in-frame clones and lacks some. The repertoire holds some 170,000 clones, with around four fifths as singletons.

The clonotype comes from a woman aged 45-65 years who had recovered from COVID-19. The rearrangement links TRBV7-2 to TRBJ1-5, with TRBD1 as a possible D gene (5 bases). Specimen: PBMCs or T cells enriched from blood (not recorded which). The DNA of the CDR3 is TGTGCCAGCAGCTCCCCTCAGGGTGGCAATCAGCCCCAGCATTTT. Translation: CASSSPQGGNQPQHF. Complete variable domain (other parts from reference TRBV7-2 and TRBJ1-5): GAGVSQSPSNKVTEKGKDVELRCDPISGHTALYWYRQSLGQGLEFLIYFQGNSAPDKSGLPSDRFSAERTGGSVSTLTIQRTQQEDSAVYLCASSSPQGGNQPQHFGDGTRLSIL.